Listed here are 24 T cell receptor beta chains from one sample, sequenced in a study of Graves' ophthalmopathy and Graves' hyperthyroidism. Amplification of the TCR beta CDR3 regions used RNA transcripts (as template). An initial RT-PCR round employing HTBI primers preceded a second-round multiplex PCR. TCRdb processed the multiplex PCR reads anew with MiXCR; each CDR3 protein has one entry. The table has around 660,000 distinct CDR3 sequences, about 38% seen once. The sequenced sample was peripheral blood. The receptors shown here come from an adult man with Graves' ophthalmopathy.

Points on this clonotype: A much larger clone sits a single nucleotide away, making a read error possible. V gene TRBV9 combines with J gene TRBJ2-7; 8 positions match TRBD1. This CDR3 contains 14 residues. V gave up 0 bases and J gave up 5 bases; unmatched junction bases: 4. Looked up from germline, CDR1 is SGDLS and CDR2 is YYNGEE. The CDR3 nucleotides are TGTGCCAGCAGCGTAGGGACAGGGATCGACGAGCAGTACTTC. This encodes CASSVGTGIDEQYF.

This clonotype was found many times. This chain uses TRBV7-9 with TRBJ1-6; D gene unclear. The V end lost 5 bases, the J end lost 6 bases, and 8 bases lay between the germline ends. The CDR3 extends over 13 amino acids. Germline V gene sequence: CDR1 SEHNR, CDR2 FQNEAQ (reference sequence). The CDR3 coding sequence is TGTGCCAGCAGCCCCCGGGCTAATTCACCCCTCCACTTT. Encoded protein: CASSPRANSPLHF.

This chain uses TRBV27 with TRBJ2-2; D is unclear. The germline V gene encodes CDR1 MNHEY and CDR2 SMNVEV (reference sequence). CDR3 length: 12 amino acids. Trimming shortened V by 4 bases and J by 8 bases, and 8 bases separated the two germline ends. CDR3 sequence reads: CASSSALGELFF. CDR3 DNA sequence: TGTGCCAGCAGTTCTGCCCTGGGGGAGCTGTTTTTT.

This clonotype has ten or more counts. This chain uses TRBV7-9 with TRBJ1-4; 9 positions match TRBD1. The V segment lost 4 bases and the J segment 8 bases; nucleotides outside the gene matches: 5. The germline V gene has CDR1 SEHNR and CDR2 FQNEAQ (reference sequence). CDR3 size: 14 residues. The CDR3 nucleotides read TGTGCCAGCAGCTCGGGACAGGGAGCCGAAAAACTGTTTTTT. Protein sequence: CASSSGQGAEKLFF.

The chain employs TRBV4-2 and TRBJ2-7; D not resolved. Deletions cut 4 bases from V and 7 bases from J, with 14 bases between. In germline, CDR1 is LGHNA, CDR2 YNFKEQ. The length of the CDR3 is 13 residues. CDR3 nucleotides: TGTGCCAGCAGCCCTGAGAACACCGGGGAGCAGTACTTC. Residues: CASSPENTGEQYF.

With regard to this clonotype: Germline is not matched at one junction end, which may reflect a read error. The gene calls are TRBV5-1 and TRBJ1-3; a weak D match, TRBD1 (5 bases). The CDR3 is 16 amino acids. Germline assignment: CDR1 SGHRS and CDR2 YFSETQ. Here the CDR3 DNA reads TGCGTCAGCAGCTTGGGTGGAGGGGACTCTGGAAACACCATATATTTT. Amino acid sequence: CVSSLGGGDSGNTIYF. Filled out from reference TRBV5-1 and TRBJ1-3, the complete variable domain reads KAGVTQTPRYLIKTRGQQVTLSCSPISGHRSVSWYQQTPGQGLQFLFEYFSETQRNKGNFPGRFSGRQFSNSRSEMNVSTLELGDSALYLCVSSLGGGDSGNTIYFGEGSWLTVV.

Turning to this clonotype: Being one base from a much bigger clone, this may be a read error. The genes are TRBV2 and TRBJ1-4, with 7 bases identical to TRBD1. Germline V gene data show CDR1 as SNHLY and CDR2 as FYNNEI. The J segment lost 8 bases and the V segment lost 5 bases, leaving 11 bases of the junction unmatched. The CDR3 has 15 residues. The CDR3 bases are TGTGCCAGCAGTACCCAGGGGGTGGTAGAAGAAAAACTGTTTTTT. It codes for CASSTQGVVEEKLFF.

Only a few counts were recorded for this clonotype. V usage is TRBV12-3 or TRBV12-4 and J usage is TRBJ2-7; weak D call: TRBD1 (6 bases). The CDR3 totals 14 residues. Trimming left V 5 bases short and J 3 bases short, with 14 bases between. DNA for the CDR3: TGTGCCAGCAGTGACAGGAGCTACTACTACGAGCAGTACTTC. Protein: CASSDRSYYYEQYF.

This clonotype was counted only a few times. The chain employs TRBV9 and TRBJ1-2; no clear D gene. The CDR3 covers 13 residues. Deletions cut 4 bases from V and 2 bases from J, with 9 bases between. The germline gives CDR1 SGDLS, CDR2 YYNGEE. CDR3 residues: CASSQTANYGYTF. For the CDR3, the DNA is TGTGCCAGCAGCCAAACAGCAAACTATGGCTACACCTTC. Using reference TRBV9 and TRBJ1-2 for the parts outside the CDR3, the full variable domain is DSGVTQTPKHLITATGQRVTLRCSPRSGDLSVYWYQQSLDQGLQFLIQYYNGEERAKGNILERFSAQQFPDLHSELNLSSLELGDSALYFCASSQTANYGYTFGSGTRLTVV.

V gene TRBV7-9 combines with J gene TRBJ2-5; a possible D gene is TRBD1 (6 bases). V gave up 5 bases and J gave up 1 base, with 11 bases separating them. The length of the CDR3 is 14 residues. In germline, CDR1 is SEHNR, CDR2 FQNEAQ (reference sequence). The CDR3 region is CASSHLGGQETQYF. CDR3 nucleotides: TGTGCCAGCAGCCATCTAGGGGGCCAAGAGACCCAGTACTTC.

The V call is TRBV20-1, the J call TRBJ2-7; possibly TRBD1 for D (5 bases). The CDR3 is 13 residues long. Looked up from germline, CDR1 is DFQATT and CDR2 is SNEGSKA (reference sequence). Between the trimmed V and J ends, which lost 4 bases and 1 base, there was a span of 11 bases. The CDR3, as DNA: TGCAGTGCTAAGAGTGGGGCGTCCTACGAGCAGTACTTC. It specifies CSAKSGASYEQYF.

The CDR3 here is CASSLGIGRSRHEKLFF. The CDR3 DNA follows: TGTGCCAGCAGCTTGGGAATAGGCCGCTCCAGACATGAAAAACTGTTTTTT. The rearrangement uses TRBV5-6 and TRBJ1-4; no reliable D call. V gave up 0 bases and J gave up 6 bases, with 18 bases separating them. The germline CDR1 and CDR2 sequences are SGHDT and YYEEEE. The CDR3 runs to 17 residues.

As for this clonotype: A read error may explain this, as a much larger clone is one base away. The conserved phenylalanine or tryptophan is not found at the CDR3 terminus, so this likely reflects a read error. The rearrangement links TRBV7-9 to TRBJ1-2; 12 bases fit TRBD1. The CDR3 sequence is 14 residues long. The ends lost 3 bases at V and 8 bases at J; junction bases unmatched: 4. Germline V gives CDR1 SEHNR, CDR2 FQNEAQ (reference sequence). The CDR3: CASSLGDRGRGYTL. The DNA of the CDR3 is TGTGCCAGCAGCTTGGGGGACAGGGGGCGAGGCTACACCCTC.

This clonotype has a handful of counts. This rearrangement joins TRBV10-2 to TRBJ1-3; TRBD1 might be the D (5 bases). The CDR3 has 16 amino acids. V was trimmed by 6 bases and J by 0 bases, leaving 15 bases between them. Germline V lookup: CDR1 WSHSY, CDR2 SAAADI. Here the CDR3 reads CASSAGTPGSGNTIYF. In DNA, the CDR3 is TGCGCCAGCAGCGCCGGGACGCCGGGCTCTGGAAACACCATATATTTT.

This clonotype was detected ten times or more. The chain uses TRBV4-2 and TRBJ1-6; the D gene is possibly TRBD1 (5 bases). CDR1 is LGHNA and CDR2 is YNFKEQ in the germline V gene. V lost 0 bases and J lost 6, with 6 bases in between. The CDR3 runs 14 residues. CDR3 protein: CASSQETVNSPLHF. The CDR3 DNA is TGTGCCAGCAGCCAAGAGACAGTTAATTCACCCCTCCACTTT.

J is TRBJ1-2 and V is TRBV25-1; D unresolved. This CDR3 region has 11 residues. Trimming took off 6 bases at V and 8 bases at J, with 10 bases between the two ends. Germline V gene sequence: CDR1 MGHDK, CDR2 SYGVNS. CDR3: CASREFGGYTF. In DNA form, the CDR3 reads TGTGCCAGCAGGGAGTTCGGCGGCTACACCTTC.

The CDR3 nucleotides are TGTGCCAGCAGTGAATATAACGCGGGAGGAAACACCATATATTTT. Translated: CASSEYNAGGNTIYF. The chain has TRBV25-1 and TRBJ1-3; D is ambiguous. This CDR3 spans 15 amino acids. CDR1 is MGHDK and CDR2 is SYGVNS in the germline V gene. Trimming left V 0 bases short and J 4 bases short, with 10 bases between.

V is TRBV25-1 and J is TRBJ1-4; TRBD1 agrees at 7 bases. This CDR3 is 15 amino acids long. Looked up from germline, CDR1 is MGHDK and CDR2 is SYGVNS. The trim removed 4 bases at V and 2 bases at J, leaving 4 bases unmatched. Here the CDR3 DNA reads TGTGCCAGCAGTGTAACGGGACAGACTAATGAAAAACTGTTTTTT. It encodes CASSVTGQTNEKLFF. Using reference TRBV25-1 and TRBJ1-4 for the parts outside the CDR3, the full variable domain is EADIYQTPRYLVIGTGKKITLECSQTMGHDKMYWYQQDPGMELHLIHYSYGVNSTEKGDLSSESTVSRIRTEHFPLTLESARPSHTSQYLCASSVTGQTNEKLFFGSGTQLSVL.

This clonotype was counted many times. This chain joins TRBV24-1 and TRBJ1-6, with a possible D match to TRBD1 (5 bases). Germline CDR1 reads KGHDR; CDR2 reads SFDVKD. The germline V and J ends were trimmed by 7 bases and 0 bases, with 12 bases remaining between them. There are 16 residues in the CDR3. The CDR3 sequence is CATRTVGDSYNSPLHF. The CDR3 DNA follows: TGTGCCACCAGGACAGTCGGGGACTCCTATAATTCACCCCTCCACTTT.

V and J are TRBV9 and TRBJ2-7, with a possible D match to TRBD2 (6 bases). The J call is doubtful: the DNA matches TRBJ2-1 better. This CDR3 spans 16 amino acids. CDR1 is SGDLS, CDR2 YYNGEE, per germline. The CDR3 coding sequence is TGTGCCAGCAGCCCCGGACCGGGAGCCTCCTACAATGAGCAGTTCTTC. Protein product: CASSPGPGASYNEQFF.

The rearrangement uses TRBV4-1 and TRBJ2-7; D may be TRBD2 (8 bases). V shed 9 bases and J shed 2 bases, with 26 bases lying between them. CDR1 is MGHRA and CDR2 is YSYEKL in the germline V gene. There are 17 residues in the CDR3. CDR3 coding DNA: TGCGCCAGTTCTAACGGACGGGGGGGACAGTGGGCCTACGAGCAGTACTTC. Residues: CASSNGRGGQWAYEQYF.

This clonotype was counted at least ten times. The genes are TRBV7-6 and TRBJ1-1; D gene unclear. V was cut by 1 base and J by 0 bases, with 12 bases left in between. CDR1 is SGHVS and CDR2 is FNYEAQ in the germline V gene. This CDR3 is built from 16 residues. The CDR3 reads CASSLDPVRVNTEAFF. CDR3 bases: TGTGCCAGCAGCTTAGACCCCGTTCGGGTGAACACTGAAGCTTTCTTT.

As concerns this clonotype: A much larger clone differs from this one at a single base, so this may be a read error. The CDR3: CASSSYRDTEALF. In DNA form, the CDR3 reads TGTGCCAGCAGCTCCTACAGGGACACTGAAGCTCTCTTT. The gene calls are TRBV11-2 and TRBJ1-1, with D possibly TRBD1 on 6 matching bases. Per the germline V gene, CDR1 is SGHAT and CDR2 is FQNNGV. The CDR3 has 13 residues. The full variable domain, completed using reference TRBV11-2 and TRBJ1-1, is EAGVAQSPRYKIIEKRQSVAFWCNPISGHATLYWYQQILGQGPKLLIQFQNNGVVDDSQLPKDRFSAERLKGVDSTLKIQPAKLEDSAVYLCASSSYRDTEALFGQGTRLTVV.

This clonotype was observed once. The rearrangement links TRBV3-1 to TRBJ1-1; 7 bases are a match to TRBD1. Per germline, CDR1 LGHDT and CDR2 YNNKEL (reference sequence). The CDR3 extends over 11 amino acids. Trimming at V came to 5 bases and at J to 11 bases, leaving 5 bases not matched to a gene. The chain's CDR3 is CASSYGQEAFF. As DNA, the CDR3 is TGTGCCAGCAGCTACGGACAGGAGGCTTTCTTT.